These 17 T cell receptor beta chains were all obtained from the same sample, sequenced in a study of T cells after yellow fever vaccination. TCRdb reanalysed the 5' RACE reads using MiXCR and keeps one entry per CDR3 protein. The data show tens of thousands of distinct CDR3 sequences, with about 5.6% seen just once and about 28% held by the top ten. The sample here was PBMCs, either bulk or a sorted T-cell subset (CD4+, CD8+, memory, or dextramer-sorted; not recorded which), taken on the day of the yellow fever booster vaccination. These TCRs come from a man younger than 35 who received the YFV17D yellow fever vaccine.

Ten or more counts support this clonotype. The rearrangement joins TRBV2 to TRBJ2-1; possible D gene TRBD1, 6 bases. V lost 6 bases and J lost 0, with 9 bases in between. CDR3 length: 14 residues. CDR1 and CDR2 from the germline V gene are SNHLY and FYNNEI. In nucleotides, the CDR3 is TGTGCCAGCAGGGACAGCCTCTCCTACAATGAGCAGTTCTTC. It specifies CASRDSLSYNEQFF.

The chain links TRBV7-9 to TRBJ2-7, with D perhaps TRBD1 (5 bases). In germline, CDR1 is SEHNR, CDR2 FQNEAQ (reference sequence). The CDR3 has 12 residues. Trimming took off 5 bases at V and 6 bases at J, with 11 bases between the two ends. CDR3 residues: CASSAGHLEQYF. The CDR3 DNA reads TGTGCCAGCAGCGCCGGACACCTCGAGCAGTACTTC.

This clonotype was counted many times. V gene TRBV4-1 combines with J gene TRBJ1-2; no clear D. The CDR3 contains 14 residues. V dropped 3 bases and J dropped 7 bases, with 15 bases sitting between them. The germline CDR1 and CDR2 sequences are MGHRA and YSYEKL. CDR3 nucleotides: TGCGCCAGCAGCCACCCGGCCAAGGACGGTGGCTACACCTTC. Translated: CASSHPAKDGGYTF.

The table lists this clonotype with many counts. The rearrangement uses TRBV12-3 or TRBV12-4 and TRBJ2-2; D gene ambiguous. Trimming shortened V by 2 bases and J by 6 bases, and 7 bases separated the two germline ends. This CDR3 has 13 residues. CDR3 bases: TGTGCCAGCAGTTTAAGGCGCCCCGGGGAGCTGTTTTTT. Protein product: CASSLRRPGELFF.

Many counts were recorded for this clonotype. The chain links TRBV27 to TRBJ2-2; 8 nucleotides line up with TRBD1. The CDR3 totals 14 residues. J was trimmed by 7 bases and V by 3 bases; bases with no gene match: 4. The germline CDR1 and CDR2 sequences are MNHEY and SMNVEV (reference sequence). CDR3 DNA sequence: TGTGCCAGCAGTTTGACAGGGGAGATCGGGGAGCTGTTTTTT. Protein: CASSLTGEIGELFF.

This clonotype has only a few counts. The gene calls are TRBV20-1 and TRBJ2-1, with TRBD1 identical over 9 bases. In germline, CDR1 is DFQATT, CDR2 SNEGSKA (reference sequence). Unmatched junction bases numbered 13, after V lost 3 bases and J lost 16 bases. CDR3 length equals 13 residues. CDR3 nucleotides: TGCAGTGCTAGCCCCGGGACAGGGTCGTCAGTTTTCTTC. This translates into CSASPGTGSSVFF.

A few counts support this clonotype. CDR3 sequence reads: CASSQGTAAHNEQFF. The CDR3, as DNA: TGCGCCAGCAGCCAAGGGACCGCAGCCCACAATGAGCAGTTCTTC. The chain links TRBV4-3 to TRBJ2-1; D gene unclear. The CDR3 consists of 15 residues. The V end was cut by 1 base, the J end by 5 bases, with 12 bases between. Germline values: CDR1 LGHNA, CDR2 YSLEER.

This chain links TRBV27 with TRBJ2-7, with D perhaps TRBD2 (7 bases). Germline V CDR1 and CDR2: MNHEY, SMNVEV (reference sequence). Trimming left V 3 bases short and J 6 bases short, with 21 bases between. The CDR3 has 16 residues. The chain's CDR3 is CASSLSLLGGRVEQYF. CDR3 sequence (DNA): TGTGCCAGCAGTTTGTCCCTCCTCGGGGGGCGAGTCGAGCAGTACTTC.

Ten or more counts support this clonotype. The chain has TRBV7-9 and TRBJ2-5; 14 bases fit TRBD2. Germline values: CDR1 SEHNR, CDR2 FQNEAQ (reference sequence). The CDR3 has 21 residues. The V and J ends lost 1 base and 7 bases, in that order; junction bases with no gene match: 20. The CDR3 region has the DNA TGTGCCAGCAGCTTAGGGACCCTAGGGACTAGCGGGGGCCCGTCCACAGGGACCCAGTACTTC. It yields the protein CASSLGTLGTSGGPSTGTQYF.

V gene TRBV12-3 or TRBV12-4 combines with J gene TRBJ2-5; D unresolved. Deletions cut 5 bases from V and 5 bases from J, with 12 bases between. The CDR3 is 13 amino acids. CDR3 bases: TGTGCCAGCAGTGCCAGCCGCCGGGAGACCCAGTACTTC. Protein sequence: CASSASRRETQYF.

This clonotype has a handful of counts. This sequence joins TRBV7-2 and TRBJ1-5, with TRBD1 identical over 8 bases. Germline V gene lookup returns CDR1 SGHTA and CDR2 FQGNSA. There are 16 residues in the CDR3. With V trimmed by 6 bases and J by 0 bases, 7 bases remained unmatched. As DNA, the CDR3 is TGTGCCAGCAGGAAACAGGGGGGCTATAGCAATCAGCCCCAGCATTTT. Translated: CASRKQGGYSNQPQHF. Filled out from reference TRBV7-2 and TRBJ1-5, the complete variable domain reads GAGVSQSPSNKVTEKGKDVELRCDPISGHTALYWYRQSLGQGLEFLIYFQGNSAPDKSGLPSDRFSAERTGGSVSTLTIQRTQQEDSAVYLCASRKQGGYSNQPQHFGDGTRLSIL.

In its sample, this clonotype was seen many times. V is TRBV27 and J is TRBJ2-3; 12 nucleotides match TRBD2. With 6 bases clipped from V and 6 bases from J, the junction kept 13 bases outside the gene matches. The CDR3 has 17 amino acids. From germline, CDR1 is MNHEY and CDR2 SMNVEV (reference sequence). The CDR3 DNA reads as TGTGCCAGCAGCCTAACCCCTACTAGCGGGGGGCGGGATACGCAGTATTTT. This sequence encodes CASSLTPTSGGRDTQYF.

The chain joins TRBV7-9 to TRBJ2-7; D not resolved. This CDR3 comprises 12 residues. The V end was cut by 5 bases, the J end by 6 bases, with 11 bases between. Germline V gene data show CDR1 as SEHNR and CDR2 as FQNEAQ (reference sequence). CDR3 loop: CASSPDVSEQYF. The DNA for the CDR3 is TGTGCCAGCAGCCCTGACGTCTCCGAGCAGTACTTC.

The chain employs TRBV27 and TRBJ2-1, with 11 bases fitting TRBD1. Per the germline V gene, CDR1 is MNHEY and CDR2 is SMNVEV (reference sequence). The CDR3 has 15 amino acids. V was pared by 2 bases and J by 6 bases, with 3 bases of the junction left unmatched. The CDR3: CASSLTGQGVNEQFF. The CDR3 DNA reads TGTGCCAGCAGTTTAACGGGACAGGGGGTCAATGAGCAGTTCTTC.

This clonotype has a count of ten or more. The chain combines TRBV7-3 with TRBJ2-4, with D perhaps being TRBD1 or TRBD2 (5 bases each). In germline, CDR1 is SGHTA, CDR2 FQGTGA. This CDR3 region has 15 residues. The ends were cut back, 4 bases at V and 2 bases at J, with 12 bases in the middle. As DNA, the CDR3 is TGTGCCAGCAGCTCCCACCCGGGGCCCAAAAACATTCAGTACTTC. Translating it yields CASSSHPGPKNIQYF.

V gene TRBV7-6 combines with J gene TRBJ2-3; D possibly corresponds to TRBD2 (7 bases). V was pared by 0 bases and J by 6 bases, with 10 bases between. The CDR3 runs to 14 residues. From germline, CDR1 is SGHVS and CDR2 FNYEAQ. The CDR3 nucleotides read TGTGCCAGCAGCTTAGCGGGGGGGCTCGATACGCAGTATTTT. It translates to CASSLAGGLDTQYF. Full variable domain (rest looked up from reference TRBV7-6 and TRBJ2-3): GAGVSQSPRYKVTKRGQDVALRCDPISGHVSLYWYRQALGQGPEFLTYFNYEAQQDKSGLPNDRFSAERPEGSISTLTIQRTEQRDSAMYRCASSLAGGLDTQYFGPGTRLTVL.

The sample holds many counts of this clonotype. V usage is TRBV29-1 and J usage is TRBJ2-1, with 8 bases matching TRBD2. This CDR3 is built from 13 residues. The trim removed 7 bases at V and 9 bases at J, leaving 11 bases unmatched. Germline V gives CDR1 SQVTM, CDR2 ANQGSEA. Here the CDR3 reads CSASGGQISEQFF. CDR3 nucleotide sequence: TGCAGCGCTTCGGGGGGGCAAATCAGTGAGCAGTTCTTC.